This passage covers 14 T cell receptor beta chains from one sample sequenced in a study of CD8 T cells in Susac syndrome (dated by TCRdb to about 2019). Library prep was done by the immunoSEQ multiplex PCR assay. RNA was extracted using the RNeasy kit, and 0.5 to 1 microgram was reverse transcribed with random hexamers. The public sequencing data were trimmed at Q25 with fastp and processed into clonotypes with MiXCR by TCRdb, which kept only in-frame beta chains. Each CDR3 protein gets just one entry, which takes the most common genes and DNA from the rows behind it. The sample table holds about 140,000 distinct CDR3 sequences, of which 90% to 95% were seen once. Jointly, the top ten make up 0.11% of the sample. The sample consisted of CD4+ T cells from PBMCs. The origin of the receptors is a human donor with multiple sclerosis.

This clonotype was recorded once. The chain combines TRBV11-1 with TRBJ2-1; the match to TRBD1 covers 9 bases. The CDR3 spans 14 residues. The germline CDR1 and CDR2 sequences are SGHAT and FQDESV (reference sequence). Trimming cost V 5 bases and J 5 bases; bases outside gene matches: 4. The CDR3 protein is CASSPGQGDNEQFF. The DNA of the CDR3 is TGTGCCAGCAGCCCGGGACAGGGAGACAATGAGCAGTTCTTC.

The rearrangement links TRBV19 to TRBJ1-1, with a tentative D call TRBD1 (5 bases). The V end lost 7 bases, the J end lost 4 bases, and 16 bases lay between the germline ends. Germline-derived CDR1 and CDR2 are LNHDA and SQIVND (reference sequence). The CDR3 contains 14 residues. The CDR3 sequence is CASILIGGRTEAFF. The CDR3 nucleotides are TGTGCCAGTATCCTAATCGGGGGACGCACTGAAGCTTTCTTT.

In this sample, this clonotype turned up once. The V and J genes are TRBV7-3 and TRBJ2-1; maybe TRBD1 (5 bases). Germline CDR1 reads SGHTA; CDR2 reads FQGTGA. The CDR3 sequence is 12 residues long. The V and J ends lost 3 bases and 9 bases respectively, with 9 bases between them. Here the CDR3 DNA reads TGTGCCAGCAGCTTCTCGCAGGGTGAGCAGTTCTTC. Its protein product is CASSFSQGEQFF.

The chain has TRBV12-3 or TRBV12-4 and TRBJ1-1; perhaps TRBD1 as D (5 bases). V dropped 2 bases and J dropped 1 base, with 8 bases sitting between them. The CDR3 spans 14 residues. The CDR3 sequence is CASSLSGSNTEAFF. The CDR3 DNA follows: TGTGCCAGCAGTTTATCAGGGTCGAACACTGAAGCTTTCTTT.

The V gene is TRBV29-1, the J gene TRBJ2-6; tentative D call: TRBD2 (6 bases). The V end was cut by 5 bases, the J end by 5 bases, with 25 bases between. The CDR3 consists of 18 residues. Germline-derived CDR1 and CDR2 are SQVTM and ANQGSEA. CDR3 amino acids: CSVNPILAYKSRANVLTF. The CDR3 DNA reads TGCAGCGTTAACCCGATACTAGCATACAAAAGTCGGGCCAACGTCCTGACTTTC.

The J gene is TRBJ2-4, the V gene TRBV12-3 or TRBV12-4; D gene unclear. With 5 bases removed from V and 5 bases from J, the gap between germline ends came to 10 bases. This CDR3 is built from 13 residues. This CDR3 is CASSPAWQNIQYF. Here the CDR3 DNA reads TGTGCCAGCAGTCCAGCATGGCAAAACATTCAGTACTTC.

J is TRBJ1-2 and V is TRBV7-2; no reliable D call. Trimming cost V 1 base and J 8 bases, with 5 bases left between them. The CDR3 consists of 11 residues. Germline V gene lookup returns CDR1 SGHTA and CDR2 FQGNSA. Here the CDR3 DNA reads TGTGCCAGCAGCTTAGGGGCGGGCTACACCTTC. Translating it yields CASSLGAGYTF. Full variable domain (missing parts from reference TRBV7-2 and TRBJ1-2): GAGVSQSPSNKVTEKGKDVELRCDPISGHTALYWYRQSLGQGLEFLIYFQGNSAPDKSGLPSDRFSAERTGGSVSTLTIQRTQQEDSAVYLCASSLGAGYTFGSGTRLTVV.

V is TRBV20-1 and J is TRBJ2-4, with a tentative D call TRBD1 (7 bases). Germline V gene sequence: CDR1 DFQATT, CDR2 SNEGSKA (reference sequence). Trimming took off 6 bases at V and 0 bases at J, with 18 bases between the two ends. This CDR3 spans 16 amino acids. CDR3 DNA sequence: TGCAGTGCCCAGGGGGGCCTAGACTTAGCCAAAAACATTCAGTACTTC. It translates to CSAQGGLDLAKNIQYF.

CDR3 loop: CASSLDTGTGGNEQYF. In nucleotides, the CDR3 is TGTGCCAGCAGCTTGGACACCGGGACAGGGGGGAACGAGCAGTACTTC. The rearrangement uses TRBV5-8 and TRBJ2-7; TRBD1 matches at 11 bases. The CDR3 extends over 16 amino acids. Germline V gives CDR1 SGHTS, CDR2 YDEGEE. V was clipped by 0 bases and J by 5 bases; unmatched bases: 7.

The chain carries TRBV24-1 and TRBJ2-2, with a possible D match to TRBD1 (5 bases). The V and J ends lost 5 bases and 4 bases respectively, with 10 bases between them. The CDR3 is 14 residues long. Germline lookup yields CDR1 KGHDR and CDR2 SFDVKD. Here the CDR3 reads CATSVRGRTGELFF. The DNA of the CDR3 is TGTGCCACCAGTGTAAGGGGTCGCACCGGGGAGCTGTTTTTT.

There are a few counts of this clonotype. The V call is TRBV6-2 or TRBV6-3, the J call TRBJ2-6; D not resolved. CDR3 length equals 13 residues. Germline values: CDR1 MNHEY, CDR2 SVGEGT. V lost 5 bases to trimming and J lost 1 base, with 3 bases between them. The CDR3 reads CASSRSGANVLTF. The CDR3 DNA reads as TGTGCCAGCAGTCGTTCTGGGGCCAACGTCCTGACTTTC.

This chain links TRBV2 with TRBJ1-5, with D unresolved. The CDR3 runs 14 residues. The V end lost 3 bases, the J end lost 0 bases, and 6 bases lay between the germline ends. The V gene's germline CDR1 is SNHLY and CDR2 FYNNEI. CDR3 amino acids: CASSEEYSNQPQHF. The DNA of the CDR3 is TGTGCCAGCAGTGAGGAATATAGCAATCAGCCCCAGCATTTT. Variable domain in full (rest from reference TRBV2 and TRBJ1-5): EPEVTQTPSHQVTQMGQEVILRCVPISNHLYFYWYRQILGQKVEFLVSFYNNEISEKSEIFDDQFSVERPDGSNFTLKIRSTKLEDSAMYFCASSEEYSNQPQHFGDGTRLSIL.

The chain combines TRBV20-1 with TRBJ2-7; TRBD2 matches 14 bases. Losses at the gene ends were 5 bases for V and 3 bases for J; bases not matched to a gene: 3. Germline values: CDR1 DFQATT, CDR2 SNEGSKA (reference sequence). The CDR3 is 14 residues long. The CDR3 DNA follows: TGCAGTGCTTGGACTAGCGGGGGGCACTACGAGCAGTACTTC. Translating gives CSAWTSGGHYEQYF.

The rearrangement joins TRBV30 to TRBJ1-3; 7 bases agree with TRBD1. Germline CDR1 and CDR2: GTSNPN and SVGIG (reference sequence). Trimming took 3 bases from V and 1 from J; bases not matched to a gene: 3. CDR3 length: 14 residues. CDR3 in amino acids: CAWRKDRSGNTIYF. The DNA for the CDR3 is TGTGCCTGGAGAAAGGACAGGTCTGGAAACACCATATATTTT.